This TCR beta chain derives from a study of OX40 agonist ivuxolimab in advanced cancers. Background on the study: Patients with prior anti-PD-1, anti-PD-L1 or anti-CTLA-4 therapy were eligible; 40% had some.

Germline V gene sequence: CDR1 SGHDT, CDR2 YYEEEE. The CDR3 runs 16 residues. Unmatched junction bases numbered 14, after V lost 3 bases and J lost 7 bases. Study-level results: Circulating CD4+ and CD8+ T cells showed clonal expansion by week 6 at 0.1 to 3.0 mg/kg. Partial responders at 0.1-3.0 mg/kg had among the lowest clonal expansion.

In regard to this clone: Antigen unknown.

Method: immunoSEQ multiplex PCR; TCRdb's copy keeps in-frame clones and lacks some. The sample lists roughly 28,000 clones; about 90% were seen once. The source of this sequence is an adult with an advanced solid tumor such as melanoma, head and neck, liver or kidney cancer. The sample here was CD4+ or CD8+ T cells sorted from blood, taken in a trial of the OX40 agonist ivuxolimab. This chain links TRBV5-6 with TRBJ1-2; 8 bases agree with TRBD1. CDR3 in amino acids: CASSSARRQGSFGYTF. The DNA for the CDR3 is TGTGCCAGCAGCTCTGCTCGGAGACAGGGGTCTTTTGGCTACACCTTC.